These 9 T cell receptor beta chains share one sample of origin, sequenced in a study of T cell repertoires in cytomegalovirus infection. No antigen is known for these receptors. TCRdb re-analysed the reads in MiXCR, keeping a single row per CDR3 protein. The profile shows 110,000 to 150,000 distinct CDR3 sequences, 25% to 35% of them singletons. Sequenced here: CD8+ T cells from cultured PBMCs, sampled from culture after CMV antigen stimulation. Receptor source: a human donor in good health (CMV status not recorded). Some clones in this sample may be carry-over from other donors' samples.

V usage is TRBV7-6 and J usage is TRBJ2-2, with 10 bases identical to TRBD2. The CDR3 spans 17 residues. Germline CDR1 SGHVS, CDR2 FNYEAQ. Unmatched junction bases numbered 11, after V lost 5 bases and J lost 5 bases. CDR3 loop: CASSGLTSGIGTGELFF. In DNA form, the CDR3 reads TGTGCCAGCAGCGGACTAACTAGCGGGATCGGGACCGGGGAGCTGTTTTTT.

This sequence joins TRBV10-3 and TRBJ2-7; 7 bases line up with TRBD1. Germline V CDR1 and CDR2: ENHRY, SYGVKD. The CDR3 is 15 residues long. Trimming removed 0 bases from V and 7 bases from J; junction bases left unmatched: 9. The CDR3 reads CAISESSQGEREQYF. Written as DNA, the CDR3 is TGTGCCATCAGTGAGTCGAGTCAGGGGGAACGGGAGCAGTACTTC.

This clonotype has a handful of counts. V and J are TRBV6-5 and TRBJ1-2; 7 bases map to TRBD1. The CDR3 contains 16 residues. CDR1 and CDR2 from the germline V gene are MNHEY and SVGAGI. V gave up 5 bases and J gave up 7 bases; unmatched junction bases: 16. CDR3 DNA: TGTGCCAGCAGTCCCCGGGACAGCCAGCGGTTGGTTGGCTACACCTTC. Translating it yields CASSPRDSQRLVGYTF.

The chain uses TRBV27 and TRBJ1-2; D gene ambiguous. Germline assignment: CDR1 MNHEY and CDR2 SMNVEV (reference sequence). The CDR3 runs to 13 residues. V was trimmed by 2 bases and J by 3 bases, leaving 7 bases between them. The CDR3 nucleotides are TGTGCCAGCAGTTTAGGGCAAGACTATGGCTACACCTTC. Translation: CASSLGQDYGYTF.

V and J are TRBV4-2 and TRBJ2-3; TRBD2 matches at 10 bases. Germline CDR1 is LGHNA and CDR2 is YNFKEQ. The CDR3 consists of 17 residues. V lost 0 bases and J lost 5; bases outside the gene matches: 8. The CDR3 nucleotides are TGTGCCAGCAGCCAAGAGGAAAGCGGGGGGGCGGTAGATACGCAGTATTTT. Its translation: CASSQEESGGAVDTQYF.

The sample holds a few counts of this clonotype. The chain links TRBV7-9 to TRBJ2-4, with 8 positions matching TRBD2. Germline V gene lookup returns CDR1 SEHNR and CDR2 FQNEAQ (reference sequence). The CDR3 is 16 residues long. V was clipped by 5 bases and J by 1 base; unmatched bases: 7. The CDR3 DNA reads as TGTGCCAGCAGCGCACCAGCGGGGGTTGCCAAAAACATTCAGTACTTC. Its translation is CASSAPAGVAKNIQYF.

This chain connects TRBV6-6 to TRBJ2-7; D may match TRBD1 or TRBD2 (5 bases each). In germline, CDR1 is MNHNY, CDR2 SVGAGI (reference sequence). The CDR3 totals 13 residues. V lost 5 bases to trimming and J lost 3 bases, with 11 bases between them. CDR3 sequence reads: CASSRDEDYEQYF. The CDR3 DNA is TGTGCCAGCAGTCGGGACGAGGACTACGAGCAGTACTTC.

The CDR3 here is CASSLAEGALPDTQYF. CDR3 DNA: TGCGCCAGCAGCTTGGCCGAGGGGGCGCTTCCAGATACGCAGTATTTT. The J gene is TRBJ2-3, the V gene TRBV5-1, with 7 bases matching TRBD1. The CDR3 totals 16 residues. The germline V gene has CDR1 SGHRS and CDR2 YFSETQ. Germline trimming cut 0 bases from V and 4 bases from J; bases unmatched to any gene: 8. Filled out from reference TRBV5-1 and TRBJ2-3, the complete variable domain reads KAGVTQTPRYLIKTRGQQVTLSCSPISGHRSVSWYQQTPGQGLQFLFEYFSETQRNKGNFPGRFSGRQFSNSRSEMNVSTLELGDSALYLCASSLAEGALPDTQYFGPGTRLTVL.

This clonotype has only a few counts. The chain joins TRBV19 to TRBJ1-1; D remains unclear. The CDR3 runs to 12 residues. V dropped 3 bases and J dropped 7 bases, with 9 bases sitting between them. Per germline, CDR1 LNHDA and CDR2 SQIVND (reference sequence). The CDR3 nucleotides read TGTGCCAGTAGTATCGGAGGTGGTGAAGCTTTCTTT. The encoded protein is CASSIGGGEAFF.